At least ten counts were recorded for the clone carrying this TCR beta chain. Its antigen is not known. MiXCR re-clonotyped the PCR reads for TCRdb. The table lists roughly 63,000 clones, roughly 16% of them singletons. This CDR3 comprises 15 residues. The V end was cut by 4 bases, the J end by 0 bases, with 12 bases between. The entry originates in a study of metastatic and nonmetastatic thyroid tumors. Study-wide results and caveats: In both blood and tumor samples, TCR beta diversity was reported significantly higher for malignant than benign nodules.

Patients had received no treatment of any kind before thyroid surgery. The V call is TRBV12-3 or TRBV12-4, the J call TRBJ1-2; TRBD1 might be the D (6 bases). This clonotype originated in a male donor with papillary thyroid cancer or a benign thyroid nodule (not recorded which). Some clones in this sample may be carry-over from other donors' samples. The sequenced material came from blood. This CDR3 reads CASSSRGRPNYGYTF. CDR3 DNA: TGTGCCAGCAGTTCTCGGGGGCGACCTAACTATGGCTACACCTTC.